Presented here are 11 T cell receptor beta chains from one specimen sequenced in a study of shared clonotypes between healthy human individuals. Clones were read by immunoSEQ multiplex PCR, and TCRdb kept only the in-frame ones, dropping some. The sample has 530,000 or so clones; about 75% are singletons. The sample taken for sequencing was PBMCs. These TCRs come from a woman aged 40 to 50 in good health. Some clones in this sample may be carry-over from other donors' samples.

In DNA form, the CDR3 reads TGTGCCAGCAGCAGCGTAGCCGTGAATGAGCAGTTCTTC. The encoded protein is CASSSVAVNEQFF. This rearrangement joins TRBV7-9 to TRBJ2-1; no clear D. CDR1 and CDR2 from the germline V gene are SEHNR and FQNEAQ (reference sequence). V was cut by 5 bases and J by 7 bases, with 12 bases left in between. The CDR3 totals 13 residues.

This chain links TRBV10-3 with TRBJ1-5; 9 nucleotides line up with TRBD1. The CDR3 extends over 14 amino acids. Germline lookup yields CDR1 ENHRY and CDR2 SYGVKD. Unmatched junction bases numbered 3, after V lost 6 bases and J lost 3 bases. As DNA, the CDR3 is TGTGCCATCAGGGGACAGGGAATCAATCAGCCCCAGCATTTT. Its translation is CAIRGQGINQPQHF.

Turning to this clone: A junction boundary mismatches the germline segment, possibly from a read error. The chain has TRBV2 and TRBJ2-6; 7 bases fit TRBD1. This CDR3 is built from 15 residues. Per germline, CDR1 SNHLY and CDR2 FYNNEI. CDR3 protein: CASREGTAGANVLTF. Written as DNA, the CDR3 is TGTGCCAGCAGGGAAGGGACAGCTGGGGCCAACGTCCTGACTTTC.

This rearrangement joins TRBV30 to TRBJ2-3; 9 nucleotides line up with TRBD2. Germline lookup yields CDR1 GTSNPN and CDR2 SVGIG (reference sequence). This CDR3 is built from 12 residues. Trimming removed 4 bases from V and 8 bases from J; junction bases left unmatched: 4. DNA for the CDR3: TGTGCCTGGACTAGCGGGATGGGTACGCAGTATTTT. Translated, it gives CAWTSGMGTQYF. Complete variable domain (other parts from reference TRBV30 and TRBJ2-3): SQTIHQWPATLVQPVGSPLSLECTVEGTSNPNLYWYRQAAGRGLQLLFYSVGIGQISSEVPQNLSASRPQDRQFILSSKKLLLSDSGFYLCAWTSGMGTQYFGPGTRLTVL.

V and J are TRBV10-3 and TRBJ2-7; TRBD1 agrees at 9 bases. In germline, CDR1 is ENHRY, CDR2 SYGVKD. Trimming cost V 5 bases and J 0 bases; bases outside gene matches: 5. This CDR3 is 15 amino acids long. The chain's CDR3 is CAISPGTGYSYEQYF. CDR3 in DNA: TGTGCCATCAGTCCCGGGACAGGGTACTCCTACGAGCAGTACTTC.

CDR3 in amino acids: CAISESRGRGTGELFF. CDR3 in DNA: TGTGCCATCAGTGAGTCAAGAGGGAGGGGCACCGGGGAGCTGTTTTTT. The chain links TRBV10-3 to TRBJ2-2; 7 positions agree with TRBD2. The CDR3 totals 16 residues. J gave up 4 bases and V 0 bases, and 5 bases lay outside the gene matches. The V gene's germline CDR1 is ENHRY and CDR2 SYGVKD.

The DNA of the CDR3 is TGTGCCAGCAGCTTAGTGGGCGGACTAGCGGTCCATGAGCAGTTCTTC. Amino acid sequence: CASSLVGGLAVHEQFF. The chain carries TRBV7-2 and TRBJ2-1; 10 positions agree with TRBD2. This CDR3 has 16 residues. Germline trimming cut 1 base from V and 8 bases from J; bases unmatched to any gene: 8. Germline V gene lookup returns CDR1 SGHTA and CDR2 FQGNSA.

The chain combines TRBV19 with TRBJ1-1, with unresolved D. The germline V and J ends were trimmed by 1 base and 5 bases, with 11 bases remaining between them. CDR1 and CDR2 (germline): LNHDA, SQIVND (reference sequence). This CDR3 comprises 14 residues. The CDR3 nucleotides read TGTGCCAGTAGTATAGTCCTCGGCGAAACTGAAGCTTTCTTT. This gives the protein CASSIVLGETEAFF. Together with reference TRBV19 and TRBJ1-1, the CDR3 gives the full variable domain: DGGITQSPKYLFRKEGQNVTLSCEQNLNHDAMYWYRQDPGQGLRLIYYSQIVNDFQKGDIAEGYSVSREKKESFPLTVTSAQKNPTAFYLCASSIVLGETEAFFGQGTRLTVV.

As regards this clone: Within the sample, other DNA sequences also encode this same CDR3. The gene calls are TRBV5-1 and TRBJ1-1; D gene ambiguous. Trimming stripped 2 bases from V and 1 base from J, with 6 bases between. The V gene's germline CDR1 is SGHRS and CDR2 YFSETQ. This CDR3 has 13 residues. The CDR3, as DNA: TGCGCCAGCAGCTTTACAACGAACACTGAAGCTTTCTTT. Protein sequence: CASSFTTNTEAFF.

The chain uses TRBV11-3 and TRBJ1-3; D remains unclear. The CDR3 is 20 amino acids. Germline V gene lookup returns CDR1 SGHNT and CDR2 YENEEA. The germline V and J ends were trimmed by 0 bases and 0 bases, with 21 bases remaining between them. The DNA of the CDR3 is TGTGCCAGCAGCTTAGAAGATCACAGTCCTACAGATTTCTCTGGAAACACCATATATTTT. Its protein is CASSLEDHSPTDFSGNTIYF.

This chain links TRBV27 with TRBJ2-3; 10 nucleotides match TRBD2. After removal of 6 bases from V and 4 bases from J, the junction contained 10 bases not matched to a gene. This CDR3 comprises 16 residues. Looked up from germline, CDR1 is MNHEY and CDR2 is SMNVEV (reference sequence). CDR3 in amino acids: CASSLASGRGSDTQYF. Here the CDR3 DNA reads TGTGCCAGCAGCCTAGCTAGCGGGAGAGGTTCAGATACGCAGTATTTT.